This note documents a single T cell receptor beta chain sequence. The CDR3 consists of 14 residues. In germline, CDR1 is SGHRS, CDR2 YFSETQ. Trimming shortened V by 4 bases and J by 6 bases, and 13 bases separated the two germline ends. The sample belongs to a study of shared clonotypes between healthy human individuals. Assay used: immunoSEQ multiplex PCR; TCRdb lists only in-frame clones, some missing. The sample records over 950,000 clones, 60% to 85% being singletons. The rearrangement joins TRBV5-1 to TRBJ2-2; weak D call: TRBD1 (7 bases). Material for sequencing was memory CD4+ T cells from PBMCs. This sample's subset: CD45RA-negative fraction. This clonotype originated in a man aged 18 to 30 in good health. Some clones in this sample may be carry-over from other donors' samples. CDR3 DNA: TGCGCCAGCAGCCCAGGGGGGCCTTCCGGGGAGCTGTTTTTT. This translates into CASSPGGPSGELFF.